A selection of T cell receptor beta chains follows, all from one sample in a study of blood T cell repertoires in COVID-19. Repertoires were generated with immunoSEQ multiplex PCR, while TCRdb's copy carries only in-frame clones and drops some. Of 130,000 to 150,000 clones listed, over 75% are singletons. Sequencing was carried out using peripheral blood. These receptors were obtained from a woman aged 60-75 years with COVID-19, enrolled during active disease. The CDR3 runs from the conserved cysteine through the conserved F or W. A D gene is named only where the DNA matches it firmly. The listing skips clone size in some rows; elsewhere it reads once, few, many or a size class.

>-|-|TRBJ1-4|TRBV5-1
CASSSRAGGLNEKLFF
TGCGCCAGCAGCTCGCGGGCGGGCGGCCTTAATGAAAAACTGTTTTTT
>TRBD1|-|TRBJ1-6|TRBV15
CATNPGQGYSPLHF
TGTGCCACCAACCCGGGACAGGGTTATTCACCCCTCCACTTT
>-|-|TRBJ1-5|TRBV18
CASSPFRQDQPQHF
TGTGCCAGCTCACCGTTCCGACAGGATCAGCCCCAGCATTTT
>TRBD2|-|TRBJ2-1|TRBV11-2
CASSSLAGGQYNEQFF
TGTGCCAGCAGCTCGTTAGCGGGGGGGCAATACAATGAGCAGTTCTTC
>TRBD2|-|TRBJ2-5|TRBV29-1
CSSERGLAGAQTQYF
TGCAGTTCCGAAAGAGGTCTAGCGGGGGCCCAGACCCAGTACTTC
>-|-|TRBJ1-6|TRBV2
CASSEGGRGAKSSPLHF
TGTGCCAGCAGTGAAGGGGGTCGGGGGGCTAAAAGTTCACCCCTCCACTTT
>-|-|TRBJ2-6|TRBV4-3
CASSQVYSGANVLTF
TGCGCCAGCAGCCAAGTGTACTCTGGGGCCAACGTCCTGACTTTC
>-|-|TRBJ2-7|TRBV6-5
CASSYSGGSPSNEQYF
TGTGCCAGCAGTTACTCCGGAGGATCCCCCTCCAACGAGCAGTACTTC
>-|-|TRBJ2-1|TRBV6-5
CASSRQASDEQFF
TGTGCCAGCAGTAGACAGGCTTCAGATGAGCAGTTCTTC
>-|-|TRBJ1-6|TRBV7-9
CASSAPGTLNSPLHF
TGTGCCAGCAGCGCACCCGGGACTCTCAATTCACCCCTCCACTTT
>-|-|TRBJ2-7|TRBV29-1
CSVGDYEQYF
TGCAGCGTTGGCGACTACGAGCAGTACTTC
>TRBD1|-|TRBJ2-1|TRBV19
CASRSRGNEQFF
TGTGCCAGTCGATCCAGGGGGAATGAGCAGTTCTTC
>-|-|TRBJ2-1|TRBV2
CASSATNNEQFF
TGTGCCAGCAGTGCGACTAACAATGAGCAGTTCTTC
>TRBD2|-|TRBJ2-5|TRBV7-8
CASSLVGSGGAFSETQYF
TGTGCCAGCAGCTTAGTTGGTAGCGGGGGGGCCTTCTCAGAGACCCAGTACTTC
>-|-|TRBJ1-1|TRBV18
CASSLSGVGDTEAFF
TGTGCCAGCTCACTGTCGGGGGTCGGGGACACTGAAGCTTTCTTT
>-|-|TRBJ2-7|TRBV7-8
CASTAQRSYEQYF
TGTGCCAGCACCGCCCAGCGCTCCTACGAGCAGTACTTC
>-|-|TRBJ1-2|TRBV24-1
CATSDFRGGGLANYGYTF
TGTGCCACCAGTGATTTTAGGGGAGGGGGTCTAGCTAACTATGGCTACACCTTC
>TRBD1|-|TRBJ1-1|TRBV18
CASTRTGGVTEAFF
TGTGCCAGCACTAGGACAGGGGGAGTTACTGAAGCTTTCTTT
>TRBD2|-|TRBJ2-5|TRBV6-6
CASTPGLAAKETQYF
TGTGCCAGCACCCCGGGACTAGCGGCTAAAGAGACCCAGTACTTC
>-|-|TRBJ1-1|TRBV5-5
CASSWDSSTEAFF
TGTGCCAGCAGCTGGGACTCGAGCACTGAAGCTTTCTTT
>TRBD1|-|TRBJ2-1|TRBV5-4
CASIQGARDNEQFF
TGTGCCAGCATCCAGGGGGCAAGGGACAATGAGCAGTTCTTC
>-|-|TRBJ2-7|TRBV7-9
CASSLSSIGVMEQYF
TGTGCCAGCAGCTTAAGTAGTATCGGGGTGATGGAGCAGTACTTC
>TRBD1|-|TRBJ1-3|TRBV5-6
CASSSQGNSGNTIYF
TGTGCCAGCAGCTCACAGGGGAACTCTGGAAACACCATATATTTT
>-|-|TRBJ2-5|TRBV18
CASSPPLQETQYF
TGTGCCAGCTCACCACCGCTACAAGAGACCCAGTACTTC
>TRBD1|-|TRBJ1-4|TRBV9
CASSETGLGEKLFF
TGTGCCAGCAGCGAGACAGGGTTAGGGGAAAAACTGTTTTTT
>-|-|TRBJ1-5|TRBV5-1
CASSAGTPGNNQPQHF
TGCGCCAGCAGCGCAGGGACTCCGGGGAACAATCAGCCCCAGCATTTT
>-|-|TRBJ2-7|TRBV27
CASSLSGGNSEQYF
TGTGCCAGCAGTTTATCGGGGGGTAATTCCGAGCAGTACTTC
>-|-|TRBJ2-1|TRBV11-2
CASSPGGKTYNEQFF
TGTGCCAGCAGCCCCGGGGGAAAGACCTACAATGAGCAGTTCTTC
>-|many|TRBJ1-6|TRBV16
CASSQSRTDNSPLHF
TGTGCCAGCAGCCAATCCCGGACAGATAATTCACCCCTCCACTTT
>TRBD1|-|TRBJ1-1|TRBV29-1
CSAKGQPNTEAFF
TGCAGCGCCAAGGGACAGCCGAACACTGAAGCTTTCTTT
>TRBD1|once|TRBJ2-6|TRBV24-1
CATSDTGQTYSGANVLTF
TGTGCCACCAGTGACACGGGACAGACGTACTCTGGGGCCAACGTCCTGACTTTC
>TRBD2|-|TRBJ2-1|TRBV3-1/TRBV3-2
CASSRRTSGGGTYNEQFF
TGTGCCAGCAGCCGACGGACTAGCGGGGGGGGGACCTACAATGAGCAGTTCTTC
>TRBD2|-|TRBJ2-3|TRBV14
CASSQEGRGYPDTQYF
TGTGCCAGCAGCCAGGAAGGGCGGGGGTACCCAGATACGCAGTATTTT
>-|-|TRBJ1-1|TRBV5-5
CASSLTAVGGTEAFF
TGTGCCAGCAGCTTGACGGCAGTCGGGGGCACTGAAGCTTTCTTT
>TRBD1|few|TRBJ2-3|TRBV3-1/TRBV3-2
CASSQAQGDLDTQYF
TGTGCCAGCAGCCAAGCACAGGGGGATCTAGATACGCAGTATTTT
>TRBD1|-|TRBJ2-5|TRBV18
CASSRDRDGQETQYF
TGTGCCAGCTCTCGGGACAGGGACGGGCAAGAGACCCAGTACTTC
>-|-|TRBJ2-7|TRBV19
CASAPGDPREQYF
TGTGCCAGCGCGCCAGGGGATCCTCGGGAGCAGTACTTC
>TRBD1|-|TRBJ1-1|TRBV29-1
CSATGTVNTEAFF
TGCAGCGCCACCGGGACAGTGAACACTGAAGCTTTCTTT
>TRBD1|-|TRBJ1-6|TRBV5-1
CASRTGQGYSPLHF
TGCGCCAGCAGAACGGGACAGGGGTATTCACCCCTCCACTTT
>-|-|TRBJ2-5|TRBV6-5
CASRPRRRGQETQYF
TGTGCCAGCCGGCCGCGACGTCGGGGCCAAGAGACCCAGTACTTC
>-|-|TRBJ1-5|TRBV10-3
CAISDTQRGHQPQHF
TGTGCCATCAGTGATACCCAAAGAGGCCATCAGCCCCAGCATTTT
>TRBD2|-|TRBJ2-2|TRBV5-4
CASSSGGSGVDWGTGELFF
TGTGCCAGCAGCTCGGGGGGTAGCGGGGTCGATTGGGGAACCGGGGAGCTGTTTTTT
>-|-|TRBJ2-3|TRBV7-3
CASSFFSATGTDTQYF
TGTGCCAGCAGCTTCTTTAGCGCCACCGGCACAGATACGCAGTATTTT
>TRBD2|-|TRBJ2-1|TRBV27
CASSYGGSSYNEQFF
TGTGCCAGCAGTTACGGGGGGAGCTCCTACAATGAGCAGTTCTTC
>-|-|TRBJ2-7|TRBV10-1
CASSDRVNEQYF
TGCGCCAGCAGTGACAGGGTCAACGAGCAGTACTTC
>TRBD2|-|TRBJ2-3|TRBV6-1
CASSEGLAGADTQYF
TGTGCCAGCAGTGAAGGTCTAGCGGGGGCAGATACGCAGTATTTT
>-|-|TRBJ1-5|TRBV10-2
CASSDGGVNQPQHF
TGCGCCAGCAGTGATGGAGGGGTTAATCAGCCCCAGCATTTT
>-|once|TRBJ1-1|TRBV10-2
CASTRGSYEAFF
TGCGCCAGCACCAGAGGGTCATATGAAGCTTTCTTT
>TRBD1|-|TRBJ1-1|TRBV18
CASSQTGQGMNTEAFF
TGTGCCAGCTCACAAACGGGACAGGGGATGAACACTGAAGCTTTCTTT